This T cell receptor beta chain comes out of a study of PD-1 blockade in classical Hodgkin lymphoma. Points from the study as a whole: Repertoire differences lack defined causes, possibly disease activity or prior therapy. Baseline TCR diversity was reportedly lower in newly diagnosed patients than healthy donors. By C4D1, diversity of CD4+ TCRs had risen significantly, whereas that of CD8+ TCRs had not.

The germline CDR1 and CDR2 sequences are LGHNA and YNFKEQ. V lost 4 bases and J lost 4; bases outside the gene matches: 13. The CDR3 is 17 amino acids. Details on this clone: Its antigen is unknown.

Every patient experienced relapse after autologous stem cell transplantation, and brentuximab vedotin exposure varied. Complete response, partial response or progressive disease was each patient's best response. Method: immunoSEQ multiplex PCR; TCRdb's copy keeps in-frame clones and lacks some. The table shows about 110,000 clones, with 70% to 90% occurring only once. Sequencing was performed on peripheral blood mononuclear cells (PBMCs), taken before the second cycle of nivolumab. The rearrangement links TRBV4-2 to TRBJ2-3, with 8 positions matching TRBD2. The clonotype comes from a human donor with classical Hodgkin lymphoma. CDR3 in DNA: TGTGCCAGCAGCCTTCTTGGACCCAGCGGGGGAGCAGATACGCAGTATTTT. Protein sequence: CASSLLGPSGGADTQYF.